These 26 T cell receptor beta chains were sequenced from one sample in a study of T-cell memory formation after mild COVID-19. One entry per CDR3 protein, called by TCRdb with MiXCR from the 5' RACE reads. Counted here are about 430,000 distinct CDR3 sequences, more than 20% occurring once; the ten biggest clones make up roughly 8.7%. The material sequenced was PBMCs or a T cell subset sorted from them (not recorded which). The receptors here all came from an adult woman who had mild COVID-19 (a few samples of this study predate the infection). Cell type and time point are not known.

V gene TRBV24-1 combines with J gene TRBJ2-7; D might be TRBD2 (6 bases). The length of the CDR3 is 12 residues. Germline V gene lookup returns CDR1 KGHDR and CDR2 SFDVKD. V was clipped by 4 bases and J by 6 bases, with 9 bases between them. This CDR3 reads CATSEGRSEQYF. As DNA, the CDR3 is TGTGCCACCAGTGAGGGGAGGAGCGAGCAGTACTTC.

This clonotype was seen a handful of times. The J gene is TRBJ1-2, the V gene TRBV4-1; the match to TRBD1 covers 10 bases. Germline loops: CDR1 MGHRA, CDR2 YSYEKL. The CDR3 is 15 amino acids. V lost 4 bases to trimming and J lost 4 bases; unmatched junction nucleotides: 6. CDR3 DNA sequence: TGCGCCAGCAGCCCGACAGGGGGCAGGAGCTATGGCTACACCTTC. This translates into CASSPTGGRSYGYTF.

The chain combines TRBV12-3 or TRBV12-4 with TRBJ1-1; D is undetermined. V dropped 3 bases and J dropped 5 bases, with 7 bases sitting between them. The CDR3 is made up of 12 amino acids. The CDR3 coding sequence is TGTGCCAGCAGTTTCGTAGGGACTGAAGCTTTCTTT. Translating gives CASSFVGTEAFF.

This clonotype was seen more than once but under ten times. V gene TRBV20-1 combines with J gene TRBJ2-1; 10 nucleotides match TRBD2. Germline V lookup: CDR1 DFQATT, CDR2 SNEGSKA (reference sequence). This CDR3 is 17 amino acids long. The trim removed 0 bases at V and 8 bases at J, leaving 13 bases unmatched. The CDR3 region has the DNA TGCAGTGCTAGAGATCGTGGTATGGGACTAGCGTCCCATGAGCAGTTCTTC. Translation: CSARDRGMGLASHEQFF.

The CDR3 nucleotides are TGCGCCAGCAGCCAAGACAGGGCTAGCAATCAGCCCCAGCATTTT. Residues: CASSQDRASNQPQHF. The chain has TRBV4-3 and TRBJ1-5; D may be TRBD1 (5 bases). The ends were cut back, 0 bases at V and 0 bases at J, with 6 bases in the middle. The length of the CDR3 is 15 residues. CDR1 is LGHNA, CDR2 YSLEER, per germline.

This sequence joins TRBV19 and TRBJ1-5; D unresolved. CDR3 length equals 14 residues. Trimming left V 3 bases short and J 2 bases short, with 8 bases between. The germline gives CDR1 LNHDA, CDR2 SQIVND (reference sequence). This CDR3 is CASSIWEGNQPQHF. The CDR3 bases are TGTGCCAGTAGTATTTGGGAGGGCAATCAGCCCCAGCATTTT.

This rearrangement joins TRBV5-1 to TRBJ2-1; D perhaps matches TRBD1 (6 bases). The ends were cut back, 2 bases at V and 1 base at J, with 7 bases in the middle. CDR1 and CDR2 (germline): SGHRS, YFSETQ. The CDR3 runs to 14 residues. The CDR3 protein is CASSFDRSYNEQFF. CDR3 nucleotide sequence: TGCGCCAGCAGCTTCGACAGGTCCTACAATGAGCAGTTCTTC.

This clonotype has at least ten counts. The chain joins TRBV12-3 or TRBV12-4 to TRBJ1-1; 7 nucleotides match TRBD1. The CDR3 runs to 13 residues. V trimming: 6 bases; J trimming: 10 bases; junction bases outside the gene matches: 11. Written as DNA, the CDR3 is TGTGCCAGCAGCTTGAAAGCGACAGGGACAGCTTTCTTT. Its protein product is CASSLKATGTAFF.

The rearrangement joins TRBV2 to TRBJ2-1, with TRBD2 matching 8 bases. V trimming: 4 bases; J trimming: 2 bases; junction bases outside the gene matches: 7. CDR3 length: 16 residues. CDR1 is SNHLY and CDR2 is FYNNEI in the germline V gene. The CDR3 coding sequence is TGTGCCAGCAGTGCCCCAGTAGCGGGGCCCTACAATGAGCAGTTCTTC. This translates into CASSAPVAGPYNEQFF.

This clonotype was found a few times. This sequence joins TRBV20-1 and TRBJ1-2; 7 bases are shared with TRBD1. This CDR3 comprises 17 residues. Trimming took 0 bases from V and 2 from J; bases not matched to a gene: 12. Germline CDR1 DFQATT, CDR2 SNEGSKA (reference sequence). The chain's CDR3 is CSAREGFGDRPNYGYTF. The CDR3 coding sequence is TGCAGTGCTAGAGAGGGGTTTGGGGACAGACCCAACTATGGCTACACCTTC.

The rearrangement uses TRBV20-1 and TRBJ1-2, with 9 positions matching TRBD1. The length of the CDR3 is 15 residues. The germline V gene encodes CDR1 DFQATT and CDR2 SNEGSKA (reference sequence). After removal of 3 bases from V and 4 bases from J, the junction contained 9 bases not matched to a gene. Here the CDR3 reads CSARIGTGMSYGYTF. The CDR3 DNA reads as TGCAGTGCTAGGATCGGGACAGGGATGAGCTATGGCTACACCTTC.

A few counts support this clonotype. In nucleotides, the CDR3 is TGTGCCAGCAGACTCGAGAACACCGGGGAGCTGTTTTTT. It encodes CASRLENTGELFF. This chain joins TRBV12-3 or TRBV12-4 and TRBJ2-2, with D unresolved. The V end was cut by 6 bases, the J end by 1 base, with 6 bases between. The CDR3 contains 13 residues.

As regards this clonotype: A read error may account for a junction end that differs from germline. The chain has TRBV25-1 and TRBJ2-5; no firm D call. CDR1 is MGHDK, CDR2 SYGVNS, per germline. The CDR3 loop spans 13 amino acids. The CDR3 is CASSGPVGKTKYF. The CDR3 DNA reads TGTGCCAGCAGTGGACCGGTTGGGAAGACCAAGTACTTC.

This clonotype was detected only a few times. The chain joins TRBV29-1 to TRBJ2-5; TRBD2 matches 16 bases. Germline V gives CDR1 SQVTM, CDR2 ANQGSEA. Unmatched junction bases numbered 12, after V lost 0 bases and J lost 5 bases. CDR3 size: 19 residues. The CDR3 region has the DNA TGCAGCGTTGAAGATAATGGTGGGACTAGCGGGAGGGCCGGGGAGACCCAGTACTTC. This translates into CSVEDNGGTSGRAGETQYF.

This clonotype has a handful of counts. The rearrangement links TRBV5-1 to TRBJ2-1; TRBD2 might be the D (5 bases). The CDR3 runs to 16 residues. Germline lookup yields CDR1 SGHRS and CDR2 YFSETQ. V was shortened by 0 bases and J by 2 bases, with 12 bases between the two germline ends. This CDR3 is CASSLVRGSAYNEQFF. DNA of the CDR3: TGCGCCAGCAGCTTGGTGCGTGGGAGCGCCTACAATGAGCAGTTCTTC.

This chain links TRBV7-9 with TRBJ2-7; 8 nucleotides agree with TRBD1. The V segment lost 8 bases and the J segment 6 bases; nucleotides outside the gene matches: 9. The CDR3 has 13 residues. Germline V gene lookup returns CDR1 SEHNR and CDR2 FQNEAQ (reference sequence). Here the CDR3 DNA reads TGTGCCAGCGGCCGGGACAGGCGGACCGAGCAGTACTTC. This sequence encodes CASGRDRRTEQYF.

This clonotype was recorded a few times. The chain is built from TRBV20-1 and TRBJ2-4; 9 bases agree with TRBD1. The trim removed 3 bases at V and 5 bases at J, leaving 5 bases unmatched. CDR3 length: 14 amino acids. CDR1 DFQATT and CDR2 SNEGSKA come from the germline V gene (reference sequence). For the CDR3, the DNA is TGCAGTGCTAGGGGACAGGGAACCCAAAACATTCAGTACTTC. Its protein product is CSARGQGTQNIQYF.

This clonotype was counted a single time. V and J are TRBV7-6 and TRBJ1-2; D uncertain. V dropped 3 bases and J dropped 2 bases, with 13 bases sitting between them. This CDR3 spans 15 amino acids. Germline lookup yields CDR1 SGHVS and CDR2 FNYEAQ. The CDR3 loop is CASSFGPPTNYGYTF. In DNA, the CDR3 is TGTGCCAGCAGCTTCGGCCCGCCGACGAACTATGGCTACACCTTC.

This clonotype was seen a handful of times. This rearrangement joins TRBV7-8 to TRBJ2-3; TRBD2 matches at 15 bases. Trimming removed 5 bases from V and 2 bases from J; junction bases left unmatched: 5. In germline, CDR1 is SGHVS, CDR2 FQNEAQ. This CDR3 has 17 residues. The CDR3: CASSPRTSGRVTDTQYF. In DNA form, the CDR3 reads TGTGCCAGCAGCCCCCGGACTAGCGGGAGGGTCACAGATACGCAGTATTTT.

This clonotype has only a few counts. This chain uses TRBV6-5 with TRBJ2-1; TRBD1 matches 9 bases. The CDR3 runs 15 residues. V lost 5 bases to trimming and J lost 4 bases; unmatched junction nucleotides: 6. The germline gives CDR1 MNHEY, CDR2 SVGAGI. The CDR3 is CASSASGTGYNEQFF. DNA for the CDR3: TGTGCCAGCAGTGCCTCCGGGACAGGGTACAATGAGCAGTTCTTC.

This chain joins TRBV5-1 and TRBJ1-2; possible D gene TRBD1, 5 bases. The V and J ends lost 2 bases and 0 bases respectively, with 14 bases between them. This CDR3 has 16 amino acids. Per the germline V gene, CDR1 is SGHRS and CDR2 is YFSETQ. The chain's CDR3 is CASSFGRVGANYGYTF. The DNA of the CDR3 is TGCGCCAGCAGCTTTGGCAGGGTTGGGGCTAACTATGGCTACACCTTC.

This clonotype has more than one count but fewer than ten. The chain joins TRBV7-3 to TRBJ2-7, with 8 bases aligning to TRBD2. The CDR3 totals 13 residues. The germline gives CDR1 SGHTA, CDR2 FQGTGA. The V and J ends lost 0 bases and 8 bases, in that order; junction bases with no gene match: 3. DNA of the CDR3: TGTGCCAGCAGCTTAACTAGCGGGGACAAGCAGTACTTC. Translation: CASSLTSGDKQYF. Variable domain in full (rest from reference TRBV7-3 and TRBJ2-7): GAGVSQTPSNKVTEKGKYVELRCDPISGHTALYWYRQSLGQGPEFLIYFQGTGAADDSGLPNDRFFAVRPEGSVSTLKIQRTERGDSAVYLCASSLTSGDKQYFGPGTRLTVT.

For the CDR3, the DNA is TGCGCCAGCAGCTTGGTCGGGGATGTCAATCAGCCCCAGCATTTT. This translates into CASSLVGDVNQPQHF. The chain employs TRBV5-1 and TRBJ1-5; unclear D gene. This CDR3 is built from 15 residues. V was shortened by 0 bases and J by 3 bases, with 10 bases between the two germline ends. Germline values: CDR1 SGHRS, CDR2 YFSETQ.

The gene calls are TRBV5-1 and TRBJ2-1; TRBD2 might be the D (5 bases). Germline V gene sequence: CDR1 SGHRS, CDR2 YFSETQ. The CDR3 has 14 amino acids. The ends were cut back, 0 bases at V and 3 bases at J, with 7 bases in the middle. The CDR3 region is CASSLGADYNEQFF. CDR3 sequence (DNA): TGCGCCAGCAGCTTGGGAGCGGACTACAATGAGCAGTTCTTC.

The genes are TRBV20-1 and TRBJ2-1; no firm D call. CDR3 length equals 15 residues. Trimming pared 6 bases from V and 0 bases from J, leaving 15 bases between. CDR1 DFQATT and CDR2 SNEGSKA come from the germline V gene (reference sequence). CDR3 bases: TGCAGTGCAACCCATACTTTGAGCTCCTACAATGAGCAGTTCTTC. Protein product: CSATHTLSSYNEQFF.

This sequence joins TRBV25-1 and TRBJ2-1; 8 nucleotides agree with TRBD1. With V trimmed by 4 bases and J by 4 bases, 6 bases remained unmatched. Germline V gives CDR1 MGHDK, CDR2 SYGVNS. This CDR3 is 15 amino acids long. In nucleotides, the CDR3 is TGTGCCAGCAGTGCACCGGGACAGGAATACAATGAGCAGTTCTTC. Its translation is CASSAPGQEYNEQFF. The full variable domain, with the rest looked up from reference TRBV25-1 and TRBJ2-1, is EADIYQTPRYLVIGTGKKITLECSQTMGHDKMYWYQQDPGMELHLIHYSYGVNSTEKGDLSSESTVSRIRTEHFPLTLESARPSHTSQYLCASSAPGQEYNEQFFGPGTRLTVL.